This T cell receptor (beta chain) was profiled in a study of blood T cells in healthy people across ages (dated by TCRdb to the mid-2010s). About the investigation overall: In model experiments, template switching captured roughly one uniquely barcoded TCR beta cDNA molecule for every two T cells. Donors were grouped into four age groups: young (average roughly 15 years), middle-aged (39), aged (roughly 67) and long-lived (over 80). To avoid experimental bias, donors of different ages were spread randomly across the sequencing lanes. The study analyzed two additional independent replicas of 1 million unique cDNA reads from the same blood draw for two donors, one aged 18 to 29 and one aged 80 or older. To track age-related changes in TCR beta repertoire diversity, the study relied on deep sequencing normalized with unique cDNA molecular identifiers. The paper's findings and limits, for the study overall: Estimates of total diversity from one million sequenced T cells were regarded as lower bounds and underestimates. There was a strong correlation between observed TCR beta diversity and the percentage of naive T cells measured by flow cytometry. As age increased, observed TCR beta diversity per million T cells dropped in a roughly linear way, and a significant reduction was already evident by age around 41. Conclusive comparison of naive and antigen-experienced compartments was prevented by the profiling of bulk unsorted PBMCs. The CMV infection status of donors was not known, potentially confounding age-related changes in expanded clonotypes. Compared with the aged group, the long-lived group had more naive CD4+ T cells, fewer expanded clones and increased TCR diversity, a pattern suggesting age selection.

Donors were 39 systemically healthy Caucasian individuals from Russia aged roughly 6 to 100 years. Roughly 10 milliliters of peripheral blood were collected from each donor into EDTA-treated Vacutainer tubes. PBMCs were isolated by Ficoll-Paque density-gradient centrifugation, with at least 6 million obtained per sample. Trizol reagent was used to extract total RNA from the PBMCs, yielding at least 6 micrograms per sample. Naive CD45RAhigh/CD27high T cell percentages were measured by flow cytometry on a PBMC aliquot from every donor. The method behind the library was 5' RACE. Sequencing took place on an Illumina HiSeq 2500. A second PCR of roughly 6 to 11 cycles was run with a J-beta primer mix and a sample-barcoded 5' primer. A template-switch 5' adaptor carrying 12 random nucleotides introduced a unique molecular identifier onto each TCR beta cDNA molecule. Each sample yielded at least 3 million CDR3-containing paired-end reads. The Mint cDNA synthesis kit, primed by a TRBC-specific oligonucleotide, was used to synthesize first-strand cDNA from all RNA. Following uracil-DNA glycosylase treatment, a first 18-cycle PCR with universal primers M1SS and BC2_uni_R was performed on all cDNA. The original pipeline was this. Each sample was normalized by randomly selecting 1 million high-quality reads, each carrying a distinct molecular identifier. Reads sharing molecular identifiers were discarded rather than binned into consensus sequences. MiTCR, with a Q25 quality threshold and the strictest error-elimination algorithm, was used for CDR3 identification, clonotype clustering and error correction. Lower-bound total TCR beta diversity was estimated with a nonparametric unseen species model using Euler transformation. The public reads were quality trimmed at Q25 with fastp and then assembled into clones with MiXCR by TCRdb, keeping productive beta chains. CDR3 protein duplicates are merged, each entry listing the most common genes and DNA. These V and J calls rely on TCRdb rather than the paper's analysis. The sample table lists about 400,000 distinct CDR3 sequences, about 55% of them with a count of one. Of the sample, under 65% is held by the ten largest clones.

Cut back by 7 bases and 3 bases, the V and J ends lie 9 bases apart. The CDR3 contains 12 residues, cysteine and phenylalanine counted. The sequence is cut down to CDR3 DNA, 36 bases in frame from base 1. The germline V gene supplies CDR1 ENHRY and CDR2 SYGVKD. Regarding this clonotype: Its antigen is not yet known. No clone much larger than this one lies a single base away; base qualities are absent.

Sequencing was carried out using blood. The receptor comes from a man in his sixties in good health. The chain is encoded by TRBV10-3 joined to TRBJ1-1, and TRBD1 may be the D gene, going by 6 matching bases. CDR3 protein: CAIKKGDTEAFF. The DNA reads TGTGCCATCAAAAAGGGGGACACTGAAGCTTTCTTT.